This T cell receptor (beta chain) is drawn from a study of human thymus T cells. Corrective heart surgery yielded the resections from which the thymus tissue came. Study conclusions and caveats: What appeared biased in thymic and blood repertoires was the usage of V and J genes. Reports from related research described highly overlapping thymic repertoires among unrelated individuals.

Comment on this clone: The antigen is not known.

Method: immunoSEQ multiplex PCR; TCRdb's copy keeps in-frame clones and lacks some. The table records about 78,000 clones, approximately 97% of them present only once. Specimen: thymus tissue. The clonotype comes from a boy younger than two with a congenital heart defect but otherwise immunologically healthy.

The CDR3 loop is CASRLTPQADTQYF. CDR3 coding DNA: TGTGCCAGCAGGCTAACACCCCAAGCAGATACGCAGTATTTT. This chain connects TRBV6-5 to TRBJ2-3; no definite D call. The CDR3 consists of 14 residues. Germline loops: CDR1 MNHEY, CDR2 SVGAGI. The V and J ends lost 6 bases and 4 bases respectively, with 14 bases between them.